The 17 T cell receptor beta chains below were found in one sample sequenced in a study of molecular identifiers for immune sequencing clone quantification. TCRdb reprocessed the PCR reads with MiXCR, giving one entry per CDR3 protein. The table records nearly 8,500 distinct CDR3 sequences, about 33% of them present only once. The sequencing input was naive CD8+ T cells from blood, with Jurkat cell RNA spiked in. Subset defined: FACS-sorted CD8+CD4-CCR7+CD45RA+ naive T cells. Receptors originate from a human donor in good health. Some libraries in this study had Jurkat cell RNA spiked in.

The rearrangement links TRBV5-3 to TRBJ2-3, with D possibly being TRBD1 (5 bases). TRBV5-3 is an ORF, with its function uncertain. This CDR3 contains 14 residues. V gave up 8 bases and J gave up 2 bases, with 15 bases separating them. CDR3: CASILGRATDTQYF. CDR3 DNA: TGTGCCAGCATCTTAGGCAGGGCCACAGATACGCAGTATTTT.

The CDR3 DNA sequence: TGCAGTGCTGGGAAGCCGGGACAGGGGTATCAATTAGACAACATTCAGTACTTC. It codes for CSAGKPGQGYQLDNIQYF. The chain has TRBV20-1 and TRBJ2-4; 10 nucleotides align to TRBD1. The CDR3 runs to 18 residues. The germline gives CDR1 DFQATT, CDR2 SNEGSKA (reference sequence). Trimming at V came to 5 bases and at J to 7 bases, leaving 20 bases not matched to a gene.

As regards this clonotype: The CDR3 carries no conserved terminal phenylalanine or tryptophan, so it likely arises from a read error. The chain links TRBV28 to TRBJ1-5, with D perhaps matching TRBD1 (5 bases). Germline values: CDR1 MDHEN, CDR2 SYDVKM. The CDR3 runs to 15 residues. Trimming took off 8 bases at V and 7 bases at J, with 21 bases between the two ends. For the CDR3, the DNA is TGTGCCAGCGGTGAGGCCCCGGACATCAGCCAGCCCCAGCATTAT. Its protein is CASGEAPDISQPQHY.

This clonotype was observed a handful of times. The V call is TRBV7-2, the J call TRBJ2-3, with 11 bases fitting TRBD1. Germline assignment: CDR1 SGHTA and CDR2 FQGNSA. V was pared by 5 bases and J by 5 bases, with 9 bases of the junction left unmatched. CDR3 length: 16 residues. CDR3 coding DNA: TGTGCCAGCAGCCAACCGGGACAGGGGGGGTTAGATACGCAGTATTTT. This sequence encodes CASSQPGQGGLDTQYF.

Note on this clonotype: Given the absence of the conserved phenylalanine or tryptophan at the CDR3 end, a read error is likely. Here the CDR3 reads CASSVSRTNPAGEQYI. For the CDR3, the DNA is TGTGCCAGCAGCGTGAGTAGGACCAACCCGGCGGGGGAGCAGTACATC. The chain carries TRBV9 and TRBJ2-7; D is perhaps TRBD2 (6 bases). The length of the CDR3 is 16 residues. V was shortened by 2 bases and J by 7 bases, with 22 bases between the two germline ends. Germline-derived CDR1 and CDR2 are SGDLS and YYNGEE.

A remark on this clonotype: A junction boundary mismatches the germline segment, possibly from a read error. The chain uses TRBV6-1 and TRBJ1-5, with a tentative D call TRBD1 (6 bases). The CDR3 contains 13 residues. CDR1 is MNHNS and CDR2 is SASEGT in the germline V gene. CDR3 sequence (DNA): TGTGCCTGCAGTAAGGGGGGCAATCAGCCCCAGCATTTT. The encoded protein is CACSKGGNQPQHF.

V is TRBV10-1 and J is TRBJ2-7; D may be TRBD1 (5 bases). This CDR3 has 15 amino acids. The germline V gene encodes CDR1 WNHNN and CDR2 SYGVQD (reference sequence). Trimming took 2 bases from V and 1 from J, leaving 12 bases between them. The CDR3 DNA reads TGCGCCAGCAGTGAGGCTCAGGGATTATCCTACGAGCAGTACTTC. Encoded protein: CASSEAQGLSYEQYF.

This clonotype rates as medium-sized. The chain employs TRBV28 and TRBJ2-2; TRBD1 matches 7 bases. V dropped 6 bases and J dropped 4; count of bases not matched to a gene: 20. Germline V CDR1 and CDR2: MDHEN, SYDVKM. This CDR3 region has 19 residues. In DNA, the CDR3 is TGTGCCAGCAGCGTCCTCGCTCCGGGACAGCTTGTTTCCACCGGGGAGCTGTTTTTT. This codes for CASSVLAPGQLVSTGELFF.

CDR3 residues: CASGQTAGEQYF. In DNA form, the CDR3 reads TGTGCCAGCGGACAGACAGCGGGCGAGCAGTACTTC. The chain has TRBV14 and TRBJ2-7, with D perhaps being TRBD1 or TRBD2 (6 bases each). CDR1 and CDR2 from the germline V gene are SGHDN and FVKESK. Trimming removed 8 bases from V and 6 bases from J, with 14 bases in between. The CDR3 has 12 residues.

With respect to this clonotype: This likely comes from a read error, as the CDR3 has no conserved phenylalanine or tryptophan at its end. The genes are TRBV5-6 and TRBJ1-1; D might be TRBD1 (5 bases). The V end lost 3 bases, the J end lost 4 bases, and 16 bases lay between the germline ends. CDR3 length: 15 amino acids. Germline values: CDR1 SGHDT, CDR2 YYEEEE. The CDR3 is CASSSEDTLTTEAFL. The DNA for the CDR3 is TGTGCCAGCAGCTCCGAGGACACTCTGACCACTGAAGCTTTCCTT.

In this sample, this clonotype turned up a few times. The chain employs TRBV4-1 and TRBJ1-4; perhaps TRBD1 as D (5 bases). The CDR3 extends over 14 amino acids. Germline V gene sequence: CDR1 MGHRA, CDR2 YSYEKL. The V end lost 6 bases, the J end lost 6 bases, and 14 bases lay between the germline ends. In DNA form, the CDR3 reads TGCGCCAGCAGTGGATGGGGGGTTTATGAAAAACTGTTTTTT. This gives the protein CASSGWGVYEKLFF.

V is TRBV3-1 and J is TRBJ2-7; 7 bases are a match to TRBD2. Losses at the gene ends were 4 bases for V and 4 bases for J; bases not matched to a gene: 4. Germline values: CDR1 LGHDT, CDR2 YNNKEL (reference sequence). This CDR3 is 13 amino acids long. CDR3 in amino acids: CASSRGGPYEQYF. The CDR3 DNA reads as TGTGCCAGCAGCCGGGGAGGGCCGTACGAGCAGTACTTC.

This clonotype turned up a few times. The rearrangement links TRBV19 to TRBJ2-5, with TRBD1 matching over 9 bases. This CDR3 comprises 15 residues. Germline V CDR1 and CDR2: LNHDA, SQIVND (reference sequence). The V gene end was trimmed by 4 bases and the J gene end by 9 bases; junction bases not matched to a gene: 12. CDR3 loop: CASSTDRGFPLAQYF. The CDR3 DNA sequence: TGTGCCAGTAGTACGGACAGGGGTTTCCCCCTAGCCCAGTACTTC.

The chain joins TRBV15 to TRBJ2-1, with D hard to call. This CDR3 is 15 amino acids long. Trimming shortened V by 4 bases and J by 0 bases, and 10 bases separated the two germline ends. CDR1 and CDR2 (germline): LNHNV, YYDKDF (reference sequence). CDR3 sequence reads: CATSTGRNSYNEQFF. The CDR3 nucleotides are TGTGCCACCAGCACCGGCCGCAACTCCTACAATGAGCAGTTCTTC.

This clonotype rates as medium-sized. The chain uses TRBV7-2 and TRBJ2-7; no clear D. V lost 5 bases, J lost 1 base, and 9 bases lay in between. Germline CDR1 SGHTA, CDR2 FQGNSA. CDR3 length: 13 amino acids. CDR3 bases: TGTGCCAGCAGCCAGTCATGGTCCTACGAGCAGTACTTC. Translation: CASSQSWSYEQYF.

This clonotype was recorded a few times. The rearrangement uses TRBV4-1 and TRBJ1-4; unclear D gene. The V gene lost 5 bases and the J gene lost 1 base, with 11 bases spanning the gap. Germline V gene data show CDR1 as MGHRA and CDR2 as YSYEKL. The CDR3 runs 15 residues. The CDR3 sequence is CASSSQSLTNEKLFF. CDR3 sequence (DNA): TGCGCCAGCAGCTCACAGAGCCTAACTAATGAAAAACTGTTTTTT.

J is TRBJ2-7 and V is TRBV3-1, with D possibly matching TRBD1 (5 bases). The V end was cut by 0 bases, the J end by 5 bases, with 17 bases between. The CDR3 is made up of 16 amino acids. Germline CDR1 is LGHDT and CDR2 is YNNKEL (reference sequence). This chain's CDR3 is CASSQERQRIGDEQYF. The CDR3, as DNA: TGTGCCAGCAGCCAAGAGAGACAGAGGATAGGTGACGAGCAGTACTTC.